The 21 T cell receptor beta chains below come from one sample, sequenced in a study of shared clonotypes between healthy human individuals. Measured with immunoSEQ multiplex PCR; TCRdb has only the in-frame clones, and not every one. The sample carries over 1.4 million clones, roughly 97% recorded once. The material sequenced was naive CD4+ T cells sorted from blood. Subset in this sample: CD45RA+ positively selected. Receptors originate from a man aged 25 to 40 in good health.

The chain employs TRBV28 and TRBJ1-5, with TRBD1 matching 7 bases. The CDR3 is made up of 14 amino acids. Germline V gene lookup returns CDR1 MDHEN and CDR2 SYDVKM. V shed 6 bases, J shed 3 bases, and the junction held 5 bases outside the gene matches. The CDR3: CASRQTGINQPQHF. DNA of the CDR3: TGTGCCAGCAGACAGACAGGGATCAATCAGCCCCAGCATTTT.

This chain links TRBV7-2 with TRBJ1-1, with 10 bases lining up with TRBD1. This CDR3 is 17 amino acids long. The J segment lost 2 bases and the V segment lost 1 base, leaving 7 bases of the junction unmatched. Looked up from germline, CDR1 is SGHTA and CDR2 is FQGNSA. The CDR3 is CASSLEGTGDPNTEAFF. DNA of the CDR3: TGTGCCAGCAGCTTAGAAGGGACAGGGGATCCTAACACTGAAGCTTTCTTT. The whole variable domain, filled in from reference TRBV7-2 and TRBJ1-1, reads GAGVSQSPSNKVTEKGKDVELRCDPISGHTALYWYRQSLGQGLEFLIYFQGNSAPDKSGLPSDRFSAERTGGSVSTLTIQRTQQEDSAVYLCASSLEGTGDPNTEAFFGQGTRLTVV.

The rearrangement uses TRBV19 and TRBJ1-5, with D uncertain. The CDR3 is 14 amino acids. V was shortened by 4 bases and J by 0 bases, with 7 bases between the two germline ends. Germline assignment: CDR1 LNHDA and CDR2 SQIVND (reference sequence). For the CDR3, the DNA is TGTGCCAGTAGTACCTTGGATAGCAATCAGCCCCAGCATTTT. Amino acids: CASSTLDSNQPQHF.

The V gene is TRBV7-9, the J gene TRBJ1-5, with D unresolved. The CDR3 contains 13 residues. Trimming removed 3 bases at V and 5 bases at J, with 8 bases between. Germline lookup yields CDR1 SEHNR and CDR2 FQNEAQ (reference sequence). The chain's CDR3 is CASSFREYQPQHF. Written as DNA, the CDR3 is TGTGCCAGCAGCTTCCGGGAGTATCAGCCCCAGCATTTT.

This clone was seen a single time. This sequence joins TRBV27 and TRBJ2-7; 8 nucleotides agree with TRBD2. Germline V lookup: CDR1 MNHEY, CDR2 SMNVEV (reference sequence). The CDR3 extends over 16 amino acids. J lost 3 bases, V lost 6 bases, and 13 bases had no gene match. The CDR3 region has the DNA TGTGCCAGCAGGAGACGCGCCCGGGAGGGGGACTACGAGCAGTACTTC. Its protein product is CASRRRAREGDYEQYF.

Regarding this clone: Other DNA sequences from this sample encode an identical CDR3 as well. The CDR3: CASSLLGADTQYF. CDR3 bases: TGTGCCAGCAGCCTTCTAGGGGCAGATACGCAGTATTTT. The chain employs TRBV7-9 and TRBJ2-3; a weak D match, TRBD1 (5 bases). V lost 5 bases and J lost 4, with 10 bases in between. Germline V lookup: CDR1 SEHNR, CDR2 FQNEAQ (reference sequence). The CDR3 loop spans 13 amino acids.

This chain joins TRBV7-3 and TRBJ2-3, with D perhaps TRBD1 (6 bases). V lost 5 bases and J 4 bases, leaving 16 bases between the germline ends. Germline-derived CDR1 and CDR2 are SGHTA and FQGTGA. There are 15 residues in the CDR3. The CDR3 region has the DNA TGTGCCAGCAGCCCGGGACAAGGATGGGCAGATACGCAGTATTTT. Its translation is CASSPGQGWADTQYF.

The rearrangement links TRBV18 to TRBJ2-7, with TRBD1 identical over 9 bases. Germline lookup yields CDR1 KGHSH and CDR2 LQKENI. The J segment lost 3 bases and the V segment lost 1 base, leaving 7 bases of the junction unmatched. The CDR3 has 16 residues. The CDR3 region has the DNA TGTGCCAGCTCACCACTAGCAGGGACAGGGTACTACGAGCAGTACTTC. Translating gives CASSPLAGTGYYEQYF.

This sequence joins TRBV7-2 and TRBJ2-7, with D unclear. Looked up from germline, CDR1 is SGHTA and CDR2 is FQGNSA. Trimming cost V 5 bases and J 0 bases, with 11 bases left between them. The CDR3 runs 14 residues. The CDR3 sequence: CASSAHSNSYEQYF. The CDR3 nucleotides are TGTGCCAGCAGCGCCCATTCTAACTCCTACGAGCAGTACTTC.

This rearrangement joins TRBV6-4 to TRBJ2-2; perhaps TRBD1 as D (5 bases). The CDR3 has 17 residues. Germline V gene data show CDR1 as MRHNA and CDR2 as SNTAGT. Deletions cut 3 bases from V and 3 bases from J, with 17 bases between. The CDR3 sequence: CASSEFEGAEHTGELFF. The CDR3 coding sequence is TGTGCCAGCAGTGAGTTTGAAGGGGCGGAACACACCGGGGAGCTGTTTTTT.

The chain couples TRBV29-1 to TRBJ2-3, with 16 bases identical to TRBD2. Germline V gives CDR1 SQVTM, CDR2 ANQGSEA. The CDR3 contains 16 residues. J gave up 4 bases and V 5 bases, and 6 bases lay outside the gene matches. In nucleotides, the CDR3 is TGCAGCGTTCCGGGACTAGCGGGAGGGCCGCCAGATACGCAGTATTTT. This encodes CSVPGLAGGPPDTQYF.

The chain uses TRBV28 and TRBJ2-7; D ambiguous. V was shortened by 11 bases and J by 1 base, with 30 bases between the two germline ends. This CDR3 region has 18 residues. Germline CDR1 reads MDHEN; CDR2 reads SYDVKM. Here the CDR3 reads CAACPAVYFDSWSYEQYF. The CDR3 coding sequence is TGTGCCGCCTGCCCAGCAGTTTATTTCGACTCGTGGTCCTACGAGCAGTACTTC.

V is TRBV21-1 and J is TRBJ1-2. TRBV21-1 is reported as a pseudogene. The CDR3 sequence is 14 residues long. CDR3 DNA sequence: TGTGCCAGCAGCGCGACCCTTCCCCCACGCGGCTACACCTTC. Translating gives CASSATLPPRGYTF.

The chain recombines TRBV5-6 with TRBJ2-4; a possible D gene is TRBD1 (7 bases). The V end was cut by 1 base, the J end by 6 bases, with 14 bases between. The CDR3 runs 15 residues. CDR1 and CDR2 from the germline V gene are SGHDT and YYEEEE. In nucleotides, the CDR3 is TGTGCCAGCAGCTTGTTCGACAGGGACTCAAACATTCAGTACTTC. Translation: CASSLFDRDSNIQYF.

The chain uses TRBV6-4 and TRBJ2-7; 7 bases align to TRBD1. The germline V gene has CDR1 MRHNA and CDR2 SNTAGT. There are 13 residues in the CDR3. The V and J ends lost 6 bases and 2 bases, in that order; junction bases with no gene match: 4. This chain's CDR3 is CASSRDSPYEQYF. The CDR3 DNA follows: TGTGCCAGCAGCCGGGACAGTCCCTACGAGCAGTACTTC.

The V gene is TRBV19, the J gene TRBJ2-7; a weak D match, TRBD2 (5 bases). Germline V CDR1 and CDR2: LNHDA, SQIVND (reference sequence). The CDR3 has 12 residues. Trimming removed 3 bases from V and 5 bases from J, with 8 bases in between. For the CDR3, the DNA is TGTGCCAGTAGTATTATCGGGGACGAGCAGTACTTC. Amino acids: CASSIIGDEQYF.

The chain is built from TRBV6-5 and TRBJ2-3, with a weak D call TRBD2 (6 bases). CDR3 length: 14 amino acids. CDR1 and CDR2 (germline): MNHEY, SVGAGI. With 6 bases removed from V and 4 bases from J, the gap between germline ends came to 14 bases. CDR3 loop: CASRTPGLPDTQYF. The CDR3 DNA reads TGTGCCAGCAGAACCCCGGGACTTCCAGATACGCAGTATTTT.

The chain uses TRBV18 and TRBJ2-1; 14 bases map to TRBD2. This CDR3 has 15 amino acids. Per germline, CDR1 KGHSH and CDR2 LQKENI. V shed 6 bases and J 5 bases; nucleotides not matched to a gene: 3. CDR3 region: CASSEGLAGDNEQFF. CDR3 DNA: TGTGCCAGCTCCGAGGGACTAGCGGGGGACAATGAGCAGTTCTTC.

This chain links TRBV28 with TRBJ1-2; tentative D call: TRBD1 (6 bases). Germline CDR1 reads MDHEN; CDR2 reads SYDVKM. V dropped 7 bases and J dropped 2 bases, with 14 bases sitting between them. The CDR3 sequence is 14 residues long. As DNA, the CDR3 is TGTGCCAGCAACCTCAGGGGACTAAACTATGGCTACACCTTC. This codes for CASNLRGLNYGYTF.

V usage is TRBV29-1 and J usage is TRBJ2-7, with D maybe TRBD2 (5 bases). The CDR3 sequence is 12 residues long. V was shortened by 4 bases and J by 6 bases, with 13 bases between the two germline ends. Germline CDR1 is SQVTM and CDR2 is ANQGSEA. The CDR3 nucleotides are TGCAGCGTTGCTCTAGCTCCGGGCGAGCAGTACTTC. It translates to CSVALAPGEQYF.

This clone was counted once. Other DNA sequences of this sample code for an identical CDR3. The rearrangement links TRBV5-4 to TRBJ2-5, with no clear D. The V end lost 0 bases, the J end lost 5 bases, and 11 bases lay between the germline ends. CDR3 size: 14 residues. Germline lookup yields CDR1 SGHNT and CDR2 YYREEE (reference sequence). CDR3 protein: CASSLEPERETQYF. CDR3 coding DNA: TGTGCCAGCAGCTTGGAACCGGAAAGGGAGACCCAGTACTTC.